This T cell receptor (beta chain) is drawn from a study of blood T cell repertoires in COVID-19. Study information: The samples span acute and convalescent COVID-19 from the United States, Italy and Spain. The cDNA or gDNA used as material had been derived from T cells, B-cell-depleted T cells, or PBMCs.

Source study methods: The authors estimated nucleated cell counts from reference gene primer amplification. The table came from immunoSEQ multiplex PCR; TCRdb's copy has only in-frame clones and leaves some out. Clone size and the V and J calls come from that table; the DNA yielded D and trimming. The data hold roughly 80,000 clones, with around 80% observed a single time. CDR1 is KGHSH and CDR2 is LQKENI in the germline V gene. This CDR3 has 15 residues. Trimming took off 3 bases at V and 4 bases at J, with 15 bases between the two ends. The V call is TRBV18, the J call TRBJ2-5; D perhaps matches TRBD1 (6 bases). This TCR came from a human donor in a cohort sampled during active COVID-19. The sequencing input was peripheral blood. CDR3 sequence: CASSPRTGRPETQYF. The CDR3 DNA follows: TGTGCCAGCTCACCGAGAACAGGGCGCCCAGAGACCCAGTACTTC.